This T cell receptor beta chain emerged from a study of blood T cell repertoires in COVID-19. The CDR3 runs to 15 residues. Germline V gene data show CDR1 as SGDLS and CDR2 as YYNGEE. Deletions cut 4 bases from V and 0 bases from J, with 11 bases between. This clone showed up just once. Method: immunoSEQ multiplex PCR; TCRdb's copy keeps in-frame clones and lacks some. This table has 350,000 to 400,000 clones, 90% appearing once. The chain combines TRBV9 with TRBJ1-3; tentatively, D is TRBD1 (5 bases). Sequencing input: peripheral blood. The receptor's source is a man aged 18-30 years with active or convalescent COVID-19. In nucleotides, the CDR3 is TGTGCCAGCAGCACCCAGGGCAGCTCTGGAAACACCATATATTTT. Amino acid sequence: CASSTQGSSGNTIYF.